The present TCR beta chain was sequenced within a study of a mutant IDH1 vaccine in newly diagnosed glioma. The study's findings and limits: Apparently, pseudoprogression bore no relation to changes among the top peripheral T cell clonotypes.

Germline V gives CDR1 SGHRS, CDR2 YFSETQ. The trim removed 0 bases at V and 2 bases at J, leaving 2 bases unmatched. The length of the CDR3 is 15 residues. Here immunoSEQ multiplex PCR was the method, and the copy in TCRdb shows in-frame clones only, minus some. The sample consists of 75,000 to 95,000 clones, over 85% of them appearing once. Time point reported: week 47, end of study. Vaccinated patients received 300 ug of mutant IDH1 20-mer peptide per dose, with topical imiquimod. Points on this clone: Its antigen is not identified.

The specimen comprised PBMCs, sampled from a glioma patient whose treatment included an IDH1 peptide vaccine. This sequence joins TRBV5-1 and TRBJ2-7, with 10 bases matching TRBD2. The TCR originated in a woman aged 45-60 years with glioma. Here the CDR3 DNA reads TGCGCCAGCAGCTTGGGGACTAGCGGAGCCTACGAGCAGTACTTC. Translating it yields CASSLGTSGAYEQYF. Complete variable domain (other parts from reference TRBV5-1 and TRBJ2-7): KAGVTQTPRYLIKTRGQQVTLSCSPISGHRSVSWYQQTPGQGLQFLFEYFSETQRNKGNFPGRFSGRQFSNSRSEMNVSTLELGDSALYLCASSLGTSGAYEQYFGPGTRLTVT.